The clone carrying this TCR beta chain was seen many times. The time point is: pre-sensitization, week 0. The treatment is: therapeutic diphenylcyclopropenone sensitization with weekly scalp DPC. Alopecia patients between 18 and 70 years old and suitable for DPC were used as donors. Germline CDR1 LGHNA, CDR2 YSLEER. Trimming removed 0 bases from V and 5 bases from J; junction bases left unmatched: 13. This CDR3 region has 18 residues. MiXCR, run by TCRdb on the RACE reads, gives a single entry per CDR3 protein. This table holds about 290,000 distinct CDR3 sequences, 7.5% to 9% found once. The sample originates from a study of human T cells and chemical hapten exposure.

The source is a man in his late teens or twenties with alopecia areata. Some clones in this sample may be carry-over from other donors' samples. This material consisted of whole blood, taken in connection with sensitization to the hapten diphenylcyclopropenone (DPC). The chain employs TRBV4-3 and TRBJ1-1; 9 bases agree with TRBD1. The CDR3 here is CASSQDSGTGSIRTEAFF. CDR3 in DNA: TGCGCCAGCAGCCAAGACTCCGGGACAGGGAGTATTCGAACTGAAGCTTTCTTT.